The rows below give T cell receptor beta chains drawn from one sample of a study of cytomegalovirus exposure and HLA in healthy donors. Generated by immunoSEQ multiplex PCR, the TCRdb table keeps only in-frame clones and is missing some. Among fewer than 90,000 clones listed, almost 80% were seen once. Specimen: PBMCs. Receptors originate from a female donor in good health and CMV-seronegative. Each CDR3 is given with its conserved first and last residue. A D gene is named only where the DNA matches it firmly. The size field is filled for only some rows; it gives once, few, many or a size class.

few	11	NA	TRBJ1-5	TRBV20-1	CSAQGSQPQHF	TGCAGTGCCCAGGGGAGCCAGCCCCAGCATTTT
NA	15	TRBD2	TRBJ2-1	TRBV28	CASSLRTSGGNEQFF	TGTGCCAGCAGTTTAAGGACTAGCGGGGGCAATGAGCAGTTCTTC
NA	16	NA	TRBJ1-1	TRBV7-2	CASSLARGTAKSEAFF	TGTGCCAGCAGCTTAGCGCGGGGAACAGCGAAATCTGAAGCTTTCTTT
NA	14	NA	TRBJ1-4	TRBV28	CASSNREGEEKLFF	TGTGCCAGCAGTAACAGGGAAGGAGAAGAAAAACTGTTTTTT
NA	13	NA	TRBJ1-2	TRBV6-5	CASSYDSSYGYTF	TGTGCCAGCAGTTACGACAGTAGCTATGGCTACACCTTC
NA	16	TRBD1	TRBJ2-7	TRBV5-1	CASSLVPTGAAYEQYF	TGCGCCAGCAGCTTGGTCCCGACAGGGGCAGCCTACGAGCAGTACTTC
few	17	TRBD1	TRBJ2-3	TRBV10-3	CAISEQGTGRIKDTQYF	TGTGCCATCAGTGAGCAGGGGACAGGGAGGATTAAAGATACGCAGTATTTT
NA	14	TRBD1	TRBJ1-2	TRBV5-1	CASSVGQGSDGYTF	TGCGCCAGCAGCGTCGGACAGGGGAGTGATGGCTACACCTTC
NA	16	NA	TRBJ1-6	TRBV28	CASSSREGTKNSPLHF	TGTGCCAGCAGCTCGAGGGAGGGGACGAAAAATTCACCCCTCCACTTT
NA	14	NA	TRBJ1-2	TRBV7-9	CASSLDFSSGEYTF	TGTGCCAGCAGCTTAGATTTTTCTTCGGGGGAGTACACCTTC
NA	16	TRBD1	TRBJ2-2	TRBV18	CASSPPGQGRTGELFF	TGTGCCAGCTCACCTCCGGGACAGGGGAGGACCGGGGAGCTGTTTTTT
NA	14	TRBD1	TRBJ2-7	TRBV28	CASILGQGSYEQYF	TGTGCCAGCATCCTAGGACAGGGGAGCTACGAGCAGTACTTC
NA	14	NA	TRBJ1-1	TRBV5-4	CASSLANANTEAFF	TGTGCCAGCAGCTTAGCAAACGCGAACACTGAAGCTTTCTTT
NA	14	NA	TRBJ2-6	TRBV5-1	CASSLYSGANVLTF	TGCGCCAGCAGCTTGTACTCTGGGGCCAACGTCCTGACTTTC
NA	13	TRBD1	TRBJ2-7	TRBV27	CASRRTGGYEQYF	TGTGCCAGCAGACGGACAGGGGGCTACGAGCAGTACTTC
NA	14	NA	TRBJ1-6	TRBV13	CASSWTAFHSPLHF	TGTGCCAGCAGCTGGACAGCTTTCCATTCACCCCTCCACTTT
NA	14	TRBD2	TRBJ2-2	TRBV27	CASSPLAGAGELFF	TGTGCCAGCAGTCCACTAGCGGGAGCCGGGGAGCTGTTTTTT
NA	17	NA	TRBJ2-6	TRBV30	CAWRRAVAGPGANVLTF	TGTGCCTGGAGGCGAGCTGTTGCGGGGCCTGGGGCCAACGTCCTGACTTTC
NA	15	TRBD2	TRBJ2-5	TRBV7-6	CASSSGTSEVETQYF	TGTGCCAGCAGCTCCGGGACTAGCGAAGTAGAGACCCAGTACTTC
NA	14	NA	TRBJ1-2	TRBV28	CASSLSQANYGYTF	TGTGCCAGCAGTTTAAGCCAAGCTAACTATGGCTACACCTTC
few	13	NA	TRBJ1-2	TRBV6-5	CASSPQGYYGYTF	TGTGCCAGCAGTCCACAGGGCTACTATGGCTACACCTTC
NA	13	NA	TRBJ2-7	TRBV10-1	CASSESQEYEQYF	TGCGCCAGCAGTGAGTCTCAGGAATACGAGCAGTACTTC
NA	13	NA	TRBJ2-5	TRBV7-3	CASSLSAAETQYF	TGTGCCAGCAGCTTATCGGCAGCGGAGACCCAGTACTTC
NA	17	NA	TRBJ2-2	TRBV28	CASRASSGGFTTGELFF	TGTGCCAGCAGAGCCTCCTCAGGCGGGTTCACCACCGGGGAGCTGTTTTTT
NA	13	TRBD1	TRBJ1-1	TRBV27	CASRKTGGTEAFF	TGTGCCAGCAGAAAAACAGGGGGCACTGAAGCTTTCTTT
NA	16	NA	TRBJ2-3	TRBV7-9	CASSLVIGQSTDTQYF	TGTGCCAGCAGCTTAGTGATCGGACAAAGCACAGATACGCAGTATTTT
NA	14	TRBD1	TRBJ2-5	TRBV7-8	CASSPGTGGHTQYF	TGTGCCAGCAGCCCCGGGACAGGGGGCCATACCCAGTACTTC
few	16	TRBD1	TRBJ1-4	TRBV6-1	CASSERPGTGTEKLFF	TGTGCCAGCAGTGAACGACCCGGGACAGGGACTGAAAAACTGTTTTTT
NA	16	TRBD2	TRBJ2-3	TRBV30	CAWGFLSGGSTDTQYF	TGTGCCTGGGGGTTTCTTAGCGGGGGCTCCACAGATACGCAGTATTTT
NA	15	TRBD2	TRBJ2-1	TRBV5-1	CASSAGLAGVNEQFF	TGCGCCAGCAGCGCGGGACTAGCGGGAGTCAATGAGCAGTTCTTC
NA	19	TRBD2	TRBJ2-3	TRBV5-1	CASSRKGASGERSTDTQYF	TGCGCCAGCAGCCGTAAAGGAGCGAGCGGGGAGAGGAGCACAGATACGCAGTATTTT
NA	15	TRBD2	TRBJ2-2	TRBV9	CASSLREREPGELFF	TGTGCCAGCAGCCTGCGAGAGCGGGAGCCCGGGGAGCTGTTTTTT
NA	13	NA	TRBJ2-3	TRBV2	CATSRSATDTQYF	TGTGCCACCTCGAGGAGTGCAACAGATACGCAGTATTTT
NA	15	NA	TRBJ2-7	TRBV29-1	CSVETPRQDSYEQYF	TGCAGCGTTGAAACACCCCGACAGGACTCCTACGAGCAGTACTTC
NA	12	NA	TRBJ1-5	TRBV28	CASRSQYQPQHF	TGTGCCAGCAGGTCCCAGTATCAGCCCCAGCATTTT
NA	12	NA	TRBJ2-7	TRBV10-3	CAISSATYEQYF	TGTGCCATCAGTTCCGCGACCTACGAGCAGTACTTC
NA	13	NA	TRBJ1-4	TRBV25-1	CASRSDGGQELFF	TGTGCCAGCAGATCGGATGGAGGGCAAGAACTGTTTTTT
few	14	TRBD2	TRBJ2-7	TRBV29-1	CSVAPGTSGTEQYF	TGCAGCGTTGCCCCCGGGACTAGCGGGACGGAGCAGTACTTC
NA	17	NA	TRBJ1-3	TRBV5-6	CASSHSGGRLAGNTIYF	TGTGCCAGCAGCCACTCCGGGGGTCGGTTGGCCGGAAACACCATATATTTT
NA	16	TRBD1	TRBJ1-4	TRBV7-6	CASSLEGTGLNEKLFF	TGTGCCAGCAGCTTAGAGGGGACAGGATTGAATGAAAAACTGTTTTTT
NA	12	NA	TRBJ1-1	TRBV29-1	CSVGQMNTEAFF	TGCAGCGTCGGACAGATGAACACTGAAGCTTTCTTT
NA	15	TRBD1	TRBJ1-1	TRBV10-1	CASSTTGAGNTEAFF	TGCGCCAGCAGTACAACAGGGGCTGGCAACACTGAAGCTTTCTTT
NA	12	NA	TRBJ2-7	TRBV16	CASSQDRGEQYF	TGTGCCAGCAGCCAAGACCGGGGCGAGCAGTACTTC
NA	15	TRBD1	TRBJ2-1	TRBV5-1	CASSLGTGDHNEQFF	TGCGCCAGCAGCTTAGGGACAGGGGATCACAATGAGCAGTTCTTC
NA	13	TRBD2	TRBJ2-1	TRBV6-5	CASSETSRYEQFF	TGTGCCAGCAGCGAGACTAGCCGCTATGAGCAGTTCTTC
NA	15	TRBD2	TRBJ2-1	TRBV28	CATLGAGGQRNEQFF	TGTGCCACCCTGGGGGCGGGGGGGCAAAGGAATGAGCAGTTCTTC
NA	14	TRBD1	TRBJ2-7	TRBV28	CASSSLPTRQGKYF	TGTGCCAGCAGTTCCCTACCCACCAGACAGGGGAAGTACTTC
NA	13	TRBD1	TRBJ1-5	TRBV2	CASRGQGIQPQHF	TGTGCCAGCAGGGGACAGGGGATACAGCCCCAGCATTTT
NA	13	NA	TRBJ1-2	TRBV7-2	CASKGGVYLGYTF	TGTGCCAGCAAGGGGGGGGTCTATTTGGGCTACACCTTC
few	15	NA	TRBJ2-1	TRBV2	CASSEVSGPEREQFF	TGTGCCAGCAGTGAAGTAAGCGGACCCGAGAGAGAGCAGTTCTTC
NA	14	NA	TRBJ1-2	TRBV5-4	CASSLARVTYGYTF	TGTGCCAGCAGCTTGGCCAGGGTTACCTATGGCTACACCTTC